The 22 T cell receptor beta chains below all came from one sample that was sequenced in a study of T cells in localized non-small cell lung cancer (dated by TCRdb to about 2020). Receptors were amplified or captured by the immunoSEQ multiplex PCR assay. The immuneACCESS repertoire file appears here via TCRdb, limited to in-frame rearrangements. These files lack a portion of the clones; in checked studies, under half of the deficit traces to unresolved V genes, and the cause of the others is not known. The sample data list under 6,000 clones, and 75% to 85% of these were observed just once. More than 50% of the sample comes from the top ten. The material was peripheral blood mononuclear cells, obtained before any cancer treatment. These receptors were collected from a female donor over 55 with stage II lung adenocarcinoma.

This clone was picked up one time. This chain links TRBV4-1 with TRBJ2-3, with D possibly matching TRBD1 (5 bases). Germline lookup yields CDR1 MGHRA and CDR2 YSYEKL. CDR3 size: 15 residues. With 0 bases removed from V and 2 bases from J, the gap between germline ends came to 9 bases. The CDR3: CASSQDQGTTDTQYF. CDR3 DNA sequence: TGCGCCAGCAGCCAAGATCAGGGAACCACAGATACGCAGTATTTT.

CDR3 protein: CATSREGLHLRNTEAFF. CDR3 in DNA: TGTGCCACCAGCAGAGAGGGTCTCCATTTGCGGAACACTGAAGCTTTCTTT. The chain couples TRBV15 to TRBJ1-1; D is ambiguous. CDR1 and CDR2 (germline): LNHNV, YYDKDF (reference sequence). This CDR3 region has 17 residues. V was cut by 0 bases and J by 1 base, with 15 bases left in between.

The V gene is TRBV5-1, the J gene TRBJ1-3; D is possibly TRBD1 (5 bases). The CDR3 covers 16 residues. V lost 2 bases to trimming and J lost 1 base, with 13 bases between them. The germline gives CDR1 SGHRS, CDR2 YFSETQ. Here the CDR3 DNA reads TGCGCCAGCAGCTTAAACAGGCCTACATCTGGAAACACCATATATTTT. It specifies CASSLNRPTSGNTIYF.

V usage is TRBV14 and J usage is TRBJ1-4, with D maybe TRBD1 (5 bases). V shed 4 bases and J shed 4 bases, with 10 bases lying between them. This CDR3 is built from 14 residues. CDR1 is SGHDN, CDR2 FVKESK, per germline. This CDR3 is CASSPGTGNEKLFF. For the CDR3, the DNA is TGTGCCAGCAGCCCCGGGACCGGTAATGAAAAACTGTTTTTT.

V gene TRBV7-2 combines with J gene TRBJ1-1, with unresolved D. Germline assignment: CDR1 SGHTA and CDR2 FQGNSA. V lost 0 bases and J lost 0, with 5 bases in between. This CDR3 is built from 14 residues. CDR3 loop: CASSLAVVNTEAFF. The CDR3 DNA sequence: TGTGCCAGCAGCTTAGCGGTCGTGAACACTGAAGCTTTCTTT.

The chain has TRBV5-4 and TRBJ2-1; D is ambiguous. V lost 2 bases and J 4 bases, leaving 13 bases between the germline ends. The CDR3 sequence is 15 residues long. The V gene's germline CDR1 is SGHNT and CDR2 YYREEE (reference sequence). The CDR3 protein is CASSLTGLDYNEQFF. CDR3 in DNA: TGTGCCAGCAGCTTAACGGGCCTAGATTACAATGAGCAGTTCTTC.

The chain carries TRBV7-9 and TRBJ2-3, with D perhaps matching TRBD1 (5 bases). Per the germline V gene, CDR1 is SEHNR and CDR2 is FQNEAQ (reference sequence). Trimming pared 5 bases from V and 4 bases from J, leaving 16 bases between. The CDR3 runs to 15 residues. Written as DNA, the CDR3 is TGTGCCAGCAGCCCCCCCAGGGCGTTCGCAGATACGCAGTATTTT. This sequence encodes CASSPPRAFADTQYF.

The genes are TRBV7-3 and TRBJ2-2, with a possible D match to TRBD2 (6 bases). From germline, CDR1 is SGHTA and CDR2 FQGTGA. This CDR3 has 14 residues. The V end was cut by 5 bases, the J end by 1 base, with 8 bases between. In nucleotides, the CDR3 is TGTGCCAGCAGCCCGGGACTGAACACCGGGGAGCTGTTTTTT. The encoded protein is CASSPGLNTGELFF. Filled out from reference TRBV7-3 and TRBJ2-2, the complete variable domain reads GAGVSQTPSNKVTEKGKYVELRCDPISGHTALYWYRQSLGQGPEFLIYFQGTGAADDSGLPNDRFFAVRPEGSVSTLKIQRTERGDSAVYLCASSPGLNTGELFFGEGSRLTVL.

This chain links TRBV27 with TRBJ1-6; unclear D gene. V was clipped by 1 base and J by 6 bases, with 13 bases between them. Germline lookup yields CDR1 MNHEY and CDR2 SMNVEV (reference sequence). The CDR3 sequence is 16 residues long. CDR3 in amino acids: CASSLYAPLSNSPLHF. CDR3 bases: TGTGCCAGCAGTTTATATGCGCCACTATCTAATTCACCCCTCCACTTT.

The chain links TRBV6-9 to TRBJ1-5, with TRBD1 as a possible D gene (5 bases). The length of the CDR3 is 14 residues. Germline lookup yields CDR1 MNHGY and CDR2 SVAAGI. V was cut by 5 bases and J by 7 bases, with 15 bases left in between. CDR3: CASSEGPGKQPQHF. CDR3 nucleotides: TGTGCCAGCAGTGAGGGGCCAGGGAAACAGCCCCAGCATTTT.

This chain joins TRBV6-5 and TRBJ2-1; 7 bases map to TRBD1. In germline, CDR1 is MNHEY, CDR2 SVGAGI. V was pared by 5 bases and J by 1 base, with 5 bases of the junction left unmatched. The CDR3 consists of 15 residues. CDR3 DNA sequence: TGTGCCAGCAGTCCCACAGGGGAATCCTACAATGAGCAGTTCTTC. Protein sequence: CASSPTGESYNEQFF.

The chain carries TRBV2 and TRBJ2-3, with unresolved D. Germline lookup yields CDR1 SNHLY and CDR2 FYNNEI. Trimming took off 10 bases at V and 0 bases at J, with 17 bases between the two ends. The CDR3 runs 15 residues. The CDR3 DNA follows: TGTGCCACCGGTCCTTTTAGAGCGAGCACAGATACGCAGTATTTT. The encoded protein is CATGPFRASTDTQYF.

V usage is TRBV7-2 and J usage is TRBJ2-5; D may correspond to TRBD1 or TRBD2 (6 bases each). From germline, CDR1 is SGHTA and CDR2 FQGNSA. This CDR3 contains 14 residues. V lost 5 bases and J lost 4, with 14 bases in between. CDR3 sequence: CASSPKGGGETQYF. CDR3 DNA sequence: TGTGCCAGCAGCCCAAAGGGGGGAGGAGAGACCCAGTACTTC.

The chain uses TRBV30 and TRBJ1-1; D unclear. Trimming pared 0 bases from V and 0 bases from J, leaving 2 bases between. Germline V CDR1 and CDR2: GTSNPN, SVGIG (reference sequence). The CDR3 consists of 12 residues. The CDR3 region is CAWSVVNTEAFF. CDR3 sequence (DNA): TGTGCCTGGAGTGTAGTGAACACTGAAGCTTTCTTT.

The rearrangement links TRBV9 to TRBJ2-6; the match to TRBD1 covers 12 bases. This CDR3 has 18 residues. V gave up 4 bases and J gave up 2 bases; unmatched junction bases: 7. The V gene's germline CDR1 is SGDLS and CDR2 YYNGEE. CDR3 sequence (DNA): TGTGCCAGCAGCCTCTCGGGACAGGGGGCCACTGGGGCCAACGTCCTGACTTTC. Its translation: CASSLSGQGATGANVLTF.

The CDR3 DNA follows: TGTGCCAGCAGTCTAGACAGGGAGTCCCCTAACACCGGGGAGCTGTTTTTT. Translating gives CASSLDRESPNTGELFF. V is TRBV27 and J is TRBJ2-2; 7 nucleotides agree with TRBD1. The CDR3 length is 17 residues. Germline values: CDR1 MNHEY, CDR2 SMNVEV (reference sequence). V lost 5 bases and J lost 2; bases outside the gene matches: 11.

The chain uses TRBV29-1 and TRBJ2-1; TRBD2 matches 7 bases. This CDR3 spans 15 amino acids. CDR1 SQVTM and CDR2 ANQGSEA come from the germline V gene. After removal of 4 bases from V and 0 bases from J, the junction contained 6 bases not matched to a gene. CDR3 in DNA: TGCAGCGTTGGATGGGGGGGGGACTCCTACAATGAGCAGTTCTTC. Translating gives CSVGWGGDSYNEQFF.

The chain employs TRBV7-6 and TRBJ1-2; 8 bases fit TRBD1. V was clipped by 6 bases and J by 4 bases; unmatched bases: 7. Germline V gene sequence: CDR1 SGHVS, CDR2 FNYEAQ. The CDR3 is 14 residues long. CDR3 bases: TGTGCCAGCAGTCTCGCAGGGGGCCCCTATGGCTACACCTTC. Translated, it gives CASSLAGGPYGYTF. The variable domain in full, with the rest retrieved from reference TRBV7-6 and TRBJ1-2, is GAGVSQSPRYKVTKRGQDVALRCDPISGHVSLYWYRQALGQGPEFLTYFNYEAQQDKSGLPNDRFSAERPEGSISTLTIQRTEQRDSAMYRCASSLAGGPYGYTFGSGTRLTVV.

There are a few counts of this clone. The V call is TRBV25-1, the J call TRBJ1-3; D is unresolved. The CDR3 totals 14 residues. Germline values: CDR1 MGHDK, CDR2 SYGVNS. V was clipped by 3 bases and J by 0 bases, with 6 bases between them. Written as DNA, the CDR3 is TGTGCCAGCAGTGACGAGAGCTCTGGAAACACCATATATTTT. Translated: CASSDESSGNTIYF.

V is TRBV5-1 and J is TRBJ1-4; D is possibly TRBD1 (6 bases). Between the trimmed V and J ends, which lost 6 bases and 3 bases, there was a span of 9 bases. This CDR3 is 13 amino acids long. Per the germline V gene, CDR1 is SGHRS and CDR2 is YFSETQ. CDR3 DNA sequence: TGCGCCAGCAAGGAGGGGGCTAATGAAAAACTGTTTTTT. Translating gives CASKEGANEKLFF.

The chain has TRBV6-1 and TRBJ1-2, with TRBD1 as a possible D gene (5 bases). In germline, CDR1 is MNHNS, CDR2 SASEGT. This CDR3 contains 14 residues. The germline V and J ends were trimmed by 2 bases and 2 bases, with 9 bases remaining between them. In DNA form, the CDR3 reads TGTGCCAGCAGTGAATCCGGGGCCAACTATGGCTACACCTTC. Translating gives CASSESGANYGYTF.

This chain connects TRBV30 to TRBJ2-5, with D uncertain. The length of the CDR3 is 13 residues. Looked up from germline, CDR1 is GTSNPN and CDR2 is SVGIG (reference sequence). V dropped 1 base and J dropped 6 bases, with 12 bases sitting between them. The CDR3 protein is CAWSAHGLKTQYF. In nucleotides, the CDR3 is TGTGCCTGGAGTGCACACGGGCTGAAGACCCAGTACTTC.